The 10 T cell receptor beta chains listed next were all sequenced from one sample in a study of T cells after yellow fever vaccination. TCRdb re-called the 5' RACE reads with MiXCR, one entry per CDR3 protein. Seen here are a few hundred thousand distinct CDR3 sequences, 4.1% observed once, and the top ten hold about 26%. Sequencing used PBMCs, obtained 5 days after the yellow fever booster vaccination. The receptors stem from a man aged 18 to 30 who received the YFV17D yellow fever vaccine.

The chain combines TRBV7-8 with TRBJ2-1; 8 nucleotides align to TRBD1. V shed 5 bases, J shed 2 bases, and the junction held 5 bases outside the gene matches. Germline V gene sequence: CDR1 SGHVS, CDR2 FQNEAQ. The CDR3 has 15 amino acids. The CDR3 sequence is CASSGGQVTYNEQFF. The CDR3 bases are TGTGCCAGCAGCGGGGGACAGGTTACCTACAATGAGCAGTTCTTC.

Ten or more counts support this clonotype. The V call is TRBV7-8, the J call TRBJ2-5, with 8 bases identical to TRBD1. The germline V gene has CDR1 SGHVS and CDR2 FQNEAQ. The CDR3 runs 14 residues. After removal of 1 base from V and 7 bases from J, the junction contained 5 bases not matched to a gene. CDR3 coding DNA: TGTGCCAGCAGCTTAGGACAGGGGTCAGGGACCCAGTACTTC. Protein: CASSLGQGSGTQYF.

In its sample, this clonotype was seen many times. This chain links TRBV27 with TRBJ2-3, with TRBD1 identical over 7 bases. CDR1 MNHEY and CDR2 SMNVEV come from the germline V gene (reference sequence). The CDR3 is 15 residues long. Trimming removed 1 base from V and 3 bases from J; junction bases left unmatched: 4. The CDR3: CASSLFGTATDTQYF. CDR3 nucleotide sequence: TGTGCCAGCAGTTTATTCGGGACAGCTACAGATACGCAGTATTTT.

This rearrangement joins TRBV5-1 to TRBJ1-4; 9 bases line up with TRBD1. The CDR3 loop spans 15 amino acids. V trimming: 5 bases; J trimming: 1 base; junction bases outside the gene matches: 3. The germline gives CDR1 SGHRS, CDR2 YFSETQ. CDR3 sequence (DNA): TGCGCCAGCAGTCGACAGGGGGAAACTAATGAAAAACTGTTTTTT. It specifies CASSRQGETNEKLFF.

This clonotype has at least ten counts. The V gene is TRBV7-2, the J gene TRBJ2-7; the match to TRBD2 covers 11 bases. V dropped 8 bases and J dropped 4; count of bases not matched to a gene: 4. Germline values: CDR1 SGHTA, CDR2 FQGNSA. The CDR3 spans 13 residues. CDR3 bases: TGTGCCAGCGGGCTAGCGGGGGGATACGAGCAGTACGTC. It yields the protein CASGLAGGYEQYV.

This clonotype has more than one count but fewer than ten. This rearrangement joins TRBV12-3 or TRBV12-4 to TRBJ1-5, with 9 bases fitting TRBD1. There are 15 residues in the CDR3. J was trimmed by 4 bases and V by 10 bases; bases with no gene match: 11. Written as DNA, the CDR3 is TGTGCCACCCGCCCGGACAGGGGATTAAATCAGCCCCAGCATTTT. Protein: CATRPDRGLNQPQHF.

The chain joins TRBV27 to TRBJ2-7, with TRBD2 as a possible D gene (5 bases). The CDR3 sequence is 14 residues long. V dropped 6 bases and J dropped 2 bases, with 14 bases sitting between them. CDR1 and CDR2 (germline): MNHEY, SMNVEV (reference sequence). The CDR3 loop is CASRPGVVTYEQYF. The CDR3, as DNA: TGTGCCAGCAGACCCGGGGTTGTCACCTACGAGCAGTACTTC.

This clonotype was counted between two and nine times. The chain carries TRBV5-1 and TRBJ2-3; TRBD2 agrees at 9 bases. Germline lookup yields CDR1 SGHRS and CDR2 YFSETQ. V dropped 5 bases and J dropped 3; count of bases not matched to a gene: 7. The CDR3 sequence is 15 residues long. The CDR3 is CASSSAGGLTDTQYF. The CDR3 nucleotides are TGCGCCAGCAGTTCAGCGGGGGGTTTGACAGATACGCAGTATTTT.

This clonotype appeared a few times. V and J are TRBV2 and TRBJ1-5; 7 bases are a match to TRBD1. Germline V CDR1 and CDR2: SNHLY, FYNNEI. This CDR3 contains 15 residues. J gave up 7 bases and V 2 bases, and 8 bases lay outside the gene matches. CDR3 sequence: CASSETGAAIQPQHF. In nucleotides, the CDR3 is TGTGCCAGCAGTGAAACAGGGGCCGCTATCCAGCCCCAGCATTTT.

The chain joins TRBV6-5 to TRBJ1-6, with 7 bases matching TRBD1. The CDR3 is 12 amino acids. J was trimmed by 15 bases and V by 4 bases; bases with no gene match: 6. Germline V gene data show CDR1 as MNHEY and CDR2 as SVGAGI. The CDR3 DNA reads as TGTGCCAGCAGTTCACAGGGGAGTCACCTCCACTTT. Its translation is CASSSQGSHLHF.